Following are 5 T cell receptor beta chains from one sample sequenced in a study of CD8 T cells in ankylosing spondylitis. TCRdb passed the 5' RACE reads through MiXCR, listing each CDR3 protein once. The table lists nearly 250,000 distinct CDR3 sequences, roughly 32% of them singletons, with roughly 4.2% in the top ten. Sample: blood, either unsorted or a sorted T cell fraction (not recorded which). The receptors here all came from a male donor with ankylosing spondylitis or in good health (not recorded which).

The chain joins TRBV6-1 to TRBJ2-7, with 7 bases identical to TRBD1. Germline CDR1 and CDR2: MNHNS and SASEGT. The CDR3 sequence is 15 residues long. The junction had 7 bases not matched to a gene; V was cut back by 5 bases and J by 0 bases. In nucleotides, the CDR3 is TGTGCCAGCAGTCGGACCGGGACAGCCTCCTACGAGCAGTACTTC. Its translation is CASSRTGTASYEQYF.

The chain carries TRBV10-3 and TRBJ1-4; D uncertain. The ends were cut back, 3 bases at V and 5 bases at J, with 10 bases in the middle. CDR3 length: 14 amino acids. Germline V CDR1 and CDR2: ENHRY, SYGVKD. CDR3 DNA sequence: TGTGCCATCAGTGACGGGCACGCGAATGAAAAACTGTTTTTT. This gives the protein CAISDGHANEKLFF.

The genes are TRBV15 and TRBJ2-3; no definite D call. The CDR3 totals 17 residues. Deletions cut 0 bases from V and 1 base from J, with 14 bases between. The V gene's germline CDR1 is LNHNV and CDR2 YYDKDF (reference sequence). CDR3 DNA sequence: TGTGCCACCAGCAGAGATTTGCGGAGTCCTCGCACAGATACGCAGTATTTT. It yields the protein CATSRDLRSPRTDTQYF.

The chain links TRBV20-1 to TRBJ2-3; 8 nucleotides align to TRBD1. CDR3 length: 15 residues. V lost 3 bases to trimming and J lost 2 bases; unmatched junction nucleotides: 7. The germline gives CDR1 DFQATT, CDR2 SNEGSKA (reference sequence). The CDR3 loop is CSARALQGATDTQYF. DNA of the CDR3: TGCAGTGCTAGGGCATTGCAGGGGGCCACAGATACGCAGTATTTT.

J is TRBJ1-1 and V is TRBV20-1; D might be TRBD1 (6 bases). V dropped 5 bases and J dropped 3 bases, with 16 bases sitting between them. Germline V gene sequence: CDR1 DFQATT, CDR2 SNEGSKA (reference sequence). This CDR3 has 14 residues. CDR3 DNA sequence: TGCAGTGCTCGATCCTACAGGGTCTACACTGAAGCTTTCTTT. The encoded protein is CSARSYRVYTEAFF.